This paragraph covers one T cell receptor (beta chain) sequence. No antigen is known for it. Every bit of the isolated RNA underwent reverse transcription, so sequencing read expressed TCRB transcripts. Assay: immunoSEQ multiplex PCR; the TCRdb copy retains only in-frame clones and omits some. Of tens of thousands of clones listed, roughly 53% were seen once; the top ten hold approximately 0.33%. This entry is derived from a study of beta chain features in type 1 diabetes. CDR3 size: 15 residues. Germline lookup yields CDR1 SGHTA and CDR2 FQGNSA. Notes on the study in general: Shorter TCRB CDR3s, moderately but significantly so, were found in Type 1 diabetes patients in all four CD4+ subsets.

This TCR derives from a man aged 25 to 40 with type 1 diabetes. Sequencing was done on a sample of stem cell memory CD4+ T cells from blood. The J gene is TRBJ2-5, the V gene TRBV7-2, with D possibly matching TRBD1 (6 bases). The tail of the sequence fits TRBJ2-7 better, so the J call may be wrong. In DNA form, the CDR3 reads TGTGCCAGCAGGGAACCGGGACAACTCTCCTACGAGCAGTACTTC. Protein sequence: CASREPGQLSYEQYF.